This TCR beta chain was sequenced during a study of cytomegalovirus exposure and HLA in healthy donors. The PCR was carried out with 60 Vbeta primers and 13 Jbeta primers. Measured with immunoSEQ multiplex PCR; TCRdb has only the in-frame clones, and not every one. The sample carries some 180,000 clones, about three quarters recorded once. General study results and limits: TCR beta V- and J-gene trimming, according to a later analysis, was linked to a missense DCLRE1C variant.

In the case of this clone: Its specificity is not known.

The receptor was isolated from a man between 18 and 29 years old in good health and CMV-seronegative. Sample: PBMCs.

As DNA, the CDR3 is TGTGCCACCCTCCGGGACAGCTCAACCTACGAGCAGTACTTC. It is translated as CATLRDSSTYEQYF. The chain carries TRBV28 and TRBJ2-7; 7 nucleotides match TRBD1. V gave up 10 bases and J gave up 2 bases; unmatched junction bases: 11. The germline gives CDR1 MDHEN, CDR2 SYDVKM. This CDR3 contains 14 residues.